This is a list of T cell receptor beta chains from one sample in a study of beta chain features in type 1 diabetes. The protocol was immunoSEQ multiplex PCR, while the TCRdb copy is restricted to in-frame clones and leaves out a portion. The sample lists more than 130,000 clones, less than 9% occurring once. The sequenced material came from central memory CD4+ T cells from blood. All receptors come from a young woman in good health. CDR3s include the opening cysteine and the closing phenylalanine or tryptophan. The order of the fields is D gene, J gene, V gene, clone size, CDR3 protein, CDR3 DNA. A D gene is named only where the DNA matches it firmly. Clone size is not always given. Where it is, it says once, few, many or a class for expanded clones.

>-|TRBJ2-2|TRBV19|few
CASISLNRANTGELFF
TGTGCCAGTATTTCCCTTAACAGGGCGAACACCGGGGAGCTGTTTTTT
>-|TRBJ1-2|TRBV28|-
CASSYLYGYTF
TGTGCCAGCAGTTATCTCTATGGCTACACCTTC
>-|TRBJ1-2|TRBV11-2|-
CASRPEPQGPYGYTF
TGTGCCAGCAGACCCGAACCCCAGGGGCCCTATGGCTACACCTTC
>TRBD2|TRBJ2-5|TRBV5-1|few
CASSLAFLAGGSETQYF
TGCGCCAGCAGCTTGGCCTTCCTAGCGGGAGGGTCAGAGACCCAGTACTTC
>-|TRBJ1-4|TRBV4-1|few
CASSQPGTRNEKLFF
TGCGCCAGCAGCCAACCCGGGACACGCAATGAAAAACTGTTTTTT
>-|TRBJ2-5|TRBV6-6|few
CASSYPGGPETQYF
TGTGCCAGCAGTTACCCAGGGGGGCCAGAGACCCAGTACTTC
>TRBD2|TRBJ2-1|TRBV7-3|few
CASSSGLAGVSEQFF
TGTGCCAGCAGCTCCGGACTAGCGGGAGTTAGTGAGCAGTTCTTC
>-|TRBJ2-2|TRBV7-2|few
CASSRRGTGELFF
TGTGCCAGCAGCCGCCGAGGGACCGGGGAGCTGTTTTTT
>TRBD2|TRBJ2-7|TRBV2|few
CASGPGLASYEQYF
TGTGCCAGCGGACCGGGACTAGCGTCCTACGAGCAGTACTTC
>TRBD1|TRBJ1-1|TRBV6-6|few
CASSYAFGQGNTEAFF
TGTGCCAGCAGTTACGCCTTCGGACAGGGAAACACTGAAGCTTTCTTT
>-|TRBJ2-1|TRBV5-6|few
CASSLDPTSSYNEQFF
TGTGCCAGCAGCCTGGATCCCACGAGCTCCTACAATGAGCAGTTCTTC
>TRBD2|TRBJ2-7|TRBV11-2|-
CASSRRRERDEQYF
TGTGCCAGCAGCCGGCGGCGGGAGCGGGACGAGCAGTACTTC
>TRBD1|TRBJ1-2|TRBV28|-
CATPDRGERYGYTF
TGTGCCACCCCGGACAGGGGGGAACGGTATGGCTACACCTTC
>TRBD2|TRBJ2-2|TRBV7-6|few
CASSSRLAGGQNTGELFF
TGTGCCAGCAGCTCTCGACTAGCGGGGGGCCAAAACACCGGGGAGCTGTTTTTT
>-|TRBJ1-1|TRBV9|few
CASSVVSGVDTEAFF
TGTGCCAGCAGCGTAGTTTCAGGGGTTGACACTGAAGCTTTCTTT
>-|TRBJ2-3|TRBV7-9|many
CASSFGATDTQYF
TGTGCCAGCAGCTTTGGGGCCACAGATACGCAGTATTTT
>TRBD1|TRBJ1-2|TRBV18|few
CASSQTGPGQTNYGYTF
TGTGCCAGCTCTCAAACGGGTCCGGGACAGACTAACTATGGCTACACCTTC
>-|TRBJ2-4|TRBV7-3|-
CASSKSGSSNIQYF
TGTGCCAGCTCCAAGTCGGGTAGTAGCAACATTCAGTACTTC
>-|TRBJ1-4|TRBV7-2|-
CASSSAVTNEKLFF
TGTGCCAGCTCGTCAGCGGTAACTAATGAAAAACTGTTTTTT
>-|TRBJ2-3|TRBV30|many
CAWSPGPDTQYF
TGTGCCTGGAGTCCAGGGCCAGATACGCAGTATTTT
>TRBD1|TRBJ2-7|TRBV28|few
CASSSSQGADYEQYF
TGTGCCAGCAGTTCCTCACAGGGGGCGGACTACGAGCAGTACTTC
>-|TRBJ2-7|TRBV28|few
CASSLKWHGQYF
TGTGCCAGCAGTTTAAAATGGCATGGGCAGTACTTC
>TRBD2|TRBJ2-4|TRBV4-2|-
CASSQSIAGGENIQYF
TGTGCCAGCAGCCAATCTATAGCGGGAGGTGAAAACATTCAGTACTTC
>-|TRBJ2-1|TRBV5-4|few
CASSPGGVRNYNEQFF
TGTGCCAGCAGCCCTGGAGGGGTTAGGAATTACAATGAGCAGTTCTTC
>-|TRBJ2-7|TRBV11-2|-
CASSLVRDLQGEQYF
TGTGCCAGCAGCTTAGTGCGGGACCTACAAGGGGAGCAGTACTTC
>-|TRBJ1-1|TRBV5-1|few
CASSLAGGRENTEAFF
TGCGCCAGCAGCTTGGCTGGAGGACGGGAGAACACTGAAGCTTTCTTT
>-|TRBJ2-7|TRBV7-2|-
CASSLVAGEHEQYF
TGTGCCAGCAGCTTAGTGGCAGGGGAGCACGAGCAGTACTTC
>-|TRBJ2-7|TRBV2|few
CASSRQDSSYEQYF
TGTGCCAGCAGTCGACAGGACAGCTCCTACGAGCAGTACTTC
>TRBD2|TRBJ2-5|TRBV14|-
CASSQAAGTSGNSGKETQYF
TGTGCCAGCAGCCAGGCCGCCGGGACTAGCGGGAACTCGGGGAAAGAGACCCAGTACTTC
>TRBD1|TRBJ1-1|TRBV19|few
CASSLRDRNTEAFF
TGTGCCAGTAGTCTCCGGGACAGGAACACTGAAGCTTTCTTT
>TRBD1|TRBJ2-7|TRBV5-1|-
CASSMGQLYEQYF
TGCGCCAGCAGCATGGGACAGTTGTACGAGCAGTACTTC
>-|TRBJ2-6|TRBV18|few
CASSPSLTVSGANVLTF
TGTGCCAGCTCACCAAGTCTAACAGTCTCTGGGGCCAACGTCCTGACTTTC
>-|TRBJ2-5|TRBV28|few
CASSFPPQETQYF
TGTGCCAGCAGCTTCCCTCCCCAAGAGACCCAGTACTTC
>-|TRBJ2-1|TRBV6-4|-
CAGRLGREQWGYNEQFF
TGTGCCGGACGACTAGGAAGGGAACAATGGGGCTACAATGAGCAGTTCTTC
>TRBD1|TRBJ2-2|TRBV9|few
CASSAGGANTGELFF
TGTGCCAGCAGCGCAGGGGGCGCGAACACCGGGGAGCTGTTTTTT
>-|TRBJ1-1|TRBV25-1|-
CASSEREGRLAFF
TGTGCCAGCAGTGAACGGGAGGGGAGACTAGCTTTCTTT
>TRBD2|TRBJ2-1|TRBV7-9|few
CASSFAGGNNEQFF
TGTGCCAGCAGCTTCGCGGGAGGGAACAATGAGCAGTTCTTC
>-|TRBJ2-5|TRBV5-4|-
CASSFGGRGETQYF
TGTGCCAGCAGCTTCGGGGGGCGCGGAGAGACCCAGTACTTC
>TRBD2|TRBJ2-1|TRBV5-1|few
CASSKGLAGSTYNEQFF
TGCGCCAGCAGCAAGGGACTAGCGGGATCTACCTACAATGAGCAGTTCTTC
>TRBD2|TRBJ2-7|TRBV7-9|few
CASSLRGRGSYEQYF
TGTGCCAGCAGCTTACGTGGGAGGGGCTCCTACGAGCAGTACTTC
>-|TRBJ1-5|TRBV11-2|few
CASSLGGLGNQPQHF
TGTGCCAGCAGCTTAGGGGGGCTCGGCAATCAGCCCCAGCATTTT
>-|TRBJ2-7|TRBV20-1|few
CSAGGGHEQYF
TGCAGTGCTGGGGGGGGCCACGAGCAGTACTTC
>-|TRBJ2-5|TRBV7-9|many
CASSLIQGETQYF
TGTGCCAGCAGCTTAATACAGGGAGAGACCCAGTACTTC
>-|TRBJ2-2|TRBV18|-
CASSVIRESSGELFF
TGTGCCAGCTCAGTTATACGGGAATCTTCCGGGGAGCTGTTTTTT
>-|TRBJ2-3|TRBV9|-
CASSVRQVADTQYF
TGTGCCAGCAGCGTAAGACAGGTTGCAGATACGCAGTATTTT
>-|TRBJ2-1|TRBV7-3|-
CASSRTAGGLNEQFF
TGTGCCAGCAGTAGAACGGCCGGCGGGTTGAATGAGCAGTTCTTC
>TRBD2|TRBJ2-5|TRBV10-3|-
CAISRDGLAGGETQYF
TGTGCCATCAGCCGGGACGGACTAGCGGGAGGAGAGACCCAGTACTTC
>-|TRBJ1-4|TRBV6-1|-
CASGVGGREKLFF
TGTGCCAGCGGAGTAGGGGGTCGGGAAAAACTGTTTTTT
>-|TRBJ2-1|TRBV5-1|-
CASSLGGGGEEFF
TGCGCCAGCAGCTTGGGGGGAGGAGGGGAAGAGTTCTTC
>TRBD1|TRBJ1-2|TRBV4-3|-
CASSPRKGQYGYTF
TGCGCCAGCAGCCCCCGAAAGGGACAGTATGGCTACACCTTC
>-|TRBJ1-3|TRBV18|-
CASSPPHGTGRNSGNTIYF
TGTGCCAGCTCACCACCGCACGGCACAGGGCGCAACTCTGGAAACACCATATATTTT
>-|TRBJ1-1|TRBV18|-
CASSPPLGVRTEAFF
TGTGCCAGCTCACCACCGTTAGGGGTTCGAACTGAAGCTTTCTTT
>TRBD1|TRBJ2-1|TRBV7-6|few
CASSLQTGTVRVNEQFF
TGTGCCAGCAGCTTACAGACAGGGACAGTTCGGGTTAATGAGCAGTTCTTC
>-|TRBJ2-7|TRBV20-1|-
CSARSSGEQYF
TGCAGTGCTAGATCCTCGGGCGAGCAGTACTTC